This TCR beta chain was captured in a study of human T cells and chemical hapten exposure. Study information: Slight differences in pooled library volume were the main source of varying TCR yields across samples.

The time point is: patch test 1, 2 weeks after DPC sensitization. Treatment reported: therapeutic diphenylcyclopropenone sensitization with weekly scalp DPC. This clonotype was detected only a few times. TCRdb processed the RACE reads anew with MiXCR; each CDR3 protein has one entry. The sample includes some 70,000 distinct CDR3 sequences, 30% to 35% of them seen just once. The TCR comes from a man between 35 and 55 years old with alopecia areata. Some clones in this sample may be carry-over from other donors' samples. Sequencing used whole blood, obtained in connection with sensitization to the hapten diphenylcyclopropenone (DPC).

The CDR3 sequence is CASSRRGTGPQPQHF. CDR3 in DNA: TGTGCCAGCAGTCGCCGTGGGACAGGGCCTCAGCCCCAGCATTTT. The V gene is TRBV6-5, the J gene TRBJ1-5, with 9 bases fitting TRBD1. Trimming took 5 bases from V and 6 from J; bases not matched to a gene: 8. Germline V gene sequence: CDR1 MNHEY, CDR2 SVGAGI. This CDR3 region has 15 residues.